Described below is a single TCR beta chain sequence and its context. This clonotype showed up just a few times. It lacks a known antigen. The sample holds no much larger clone one base away, and base qualities are not on file. The study was a case-control design nested within a healthcare worker cohort in London, UK, with weekly nasopharyngeal swab PCR tests and blood sampling. Healthcare workers were recruited during the week of the UK lockdown, between 23 and 31 March 2020, and followed weekly for up to roughly 15 weeks. The data originate from a study of early T cells in non-severe SARS-CoV-2 infection (dated by TCRdb to the early 2020s). For the study in its entirety: TCR sequencing used bulk RNA from unsorted whole blood, so alpha and beta chains could not be paired.

Libraries were constructed by 5' RACE. This sample was sequenced with a NextSeq 500. In the TCR library protocol, unique molecular identifiers were attached to individual cDNA molecules to correct for PCR bias and sequencing error. Sequencing covered both TCR alpha and beta chains, and within each sample the abundances of alpha and beta sequences were tightly co-correlated. On the study's bioinformatics: Decombinator V4 was used to perform V gene, J gene and CDR3 annotation of TCR sequences. Expanded TCRs were defined as changing significantly between any two time points under a Poisson model with p below 0.0001. Abundances of TCRs were expressed as counts per million after normalisation to the total number of TCRs sequenced in each sample. VDJdb, accessed 1 November 2021, was searched for CMV, EBV and SARS-CoV-2 annotated TCRs, excluding TCRs annotated for multiple antigens. TCRdb took the public reads, trimmed them with fastp at Q25, ran MiXCR for clone calling and kept in-frame beta chains. When rows share a CDR3 protein, they turn into one entry using the most common DNA and genes. TCRdb, rather than the study authors, made the V and J calls. This sample holds under 25,000 distinct CDR3 sequences; approximately 5% were observed only once. The ten most abundant clones make up 4% to 5.5% of the sample.

Broad study findings and their caveats: VDJdb matching was skewed toward anti-spike CD8 responses, so virus-specific expansions were likely underestimated and private and CD4 specificities were missed.

The source is an adult who was a healthcare worker with PCR-confirmed SARS-CoV-2 infection or an uninfected control (not recorded which). Sequenced input: whole blood.

The CDR3 reads CATIADKRIYGYTF. The nucleotide sequence reads as follows: TGTGCCACCATCGCGGACAAGAGAATCTATGGCTACACCTTC. The receptor chain draws on TRBV24-1 and TRBJ1-2; the D gene is perhaps TRBD1, on 5 matching bases. V lost 8 bases and J lost 4 bases; the stretch between them is 16 bases long. Sequences KGHDR (CDR1) and SFDVKD (CDR2) are obtained from the germline V gene. Counted from cysteine to phenylalanine, this CDR3 has 14 amino acids. Just the 42-base CDR3 DNA is kept, in frame starting at base 1.